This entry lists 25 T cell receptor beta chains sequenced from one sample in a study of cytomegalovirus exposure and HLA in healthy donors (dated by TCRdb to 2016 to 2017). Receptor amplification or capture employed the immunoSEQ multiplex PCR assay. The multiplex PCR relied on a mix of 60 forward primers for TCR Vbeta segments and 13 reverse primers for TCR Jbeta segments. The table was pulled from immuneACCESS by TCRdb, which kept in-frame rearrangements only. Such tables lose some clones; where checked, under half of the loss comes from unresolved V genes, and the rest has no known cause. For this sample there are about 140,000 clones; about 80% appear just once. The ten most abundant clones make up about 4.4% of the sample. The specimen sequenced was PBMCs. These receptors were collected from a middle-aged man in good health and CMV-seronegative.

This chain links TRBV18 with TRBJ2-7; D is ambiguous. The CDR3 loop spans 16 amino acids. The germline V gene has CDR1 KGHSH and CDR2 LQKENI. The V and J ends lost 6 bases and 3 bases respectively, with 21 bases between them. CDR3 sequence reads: CASSPTDKVGYYEQYF. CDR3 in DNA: TGTGCCAGCTCCCCCACCGACAAGGTGGGCTACTACGAGCAGTACTTC.

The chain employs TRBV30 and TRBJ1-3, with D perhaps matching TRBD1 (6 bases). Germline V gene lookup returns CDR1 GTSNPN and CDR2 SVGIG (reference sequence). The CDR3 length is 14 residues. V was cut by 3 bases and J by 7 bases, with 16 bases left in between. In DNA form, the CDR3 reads TGTGCCTGGAGGCTGACAGGCCGTGGTAACACCATATATTTT. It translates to CAWRLTGRGNTIYF.

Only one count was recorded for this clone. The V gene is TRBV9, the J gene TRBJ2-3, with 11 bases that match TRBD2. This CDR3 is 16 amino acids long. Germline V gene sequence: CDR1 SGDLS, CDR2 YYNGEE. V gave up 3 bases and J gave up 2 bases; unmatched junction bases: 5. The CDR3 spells CASSDRLAGITDTQYF. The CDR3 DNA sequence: TGTGCCAGCAGCGACCGACTAGCGGGGATCACAGATACGCAGTATTTT. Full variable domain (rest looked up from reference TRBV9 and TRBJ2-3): DSGVTQTPKHLITATGQRVTLRCSPRSGDLSVYWYQQSLDQGLQFLIQYYNGEERAKGNILERFSAQQFPDLHSELNLSSLELGDSALYFCASSDRLAGITDTQYFGPGTRLTVL.

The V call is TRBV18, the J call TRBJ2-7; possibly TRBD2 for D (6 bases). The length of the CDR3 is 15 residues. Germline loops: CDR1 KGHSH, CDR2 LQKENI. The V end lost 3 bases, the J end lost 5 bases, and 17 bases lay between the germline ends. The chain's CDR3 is CASSPAFRSGDEQYF. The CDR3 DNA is TGTGCCAGCTCACCTGCCTTCAGGTCGGGGGACGAGCAGTACTTC.

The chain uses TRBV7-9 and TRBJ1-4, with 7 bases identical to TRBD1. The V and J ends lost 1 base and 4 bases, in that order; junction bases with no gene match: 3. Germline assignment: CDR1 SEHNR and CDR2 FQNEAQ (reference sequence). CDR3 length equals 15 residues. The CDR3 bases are TGTGCCAGCAGCTTAGGGGGGACAGTTAATGAAAAACTGTTTTTT. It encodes CASSLGGTVNEKLFF.

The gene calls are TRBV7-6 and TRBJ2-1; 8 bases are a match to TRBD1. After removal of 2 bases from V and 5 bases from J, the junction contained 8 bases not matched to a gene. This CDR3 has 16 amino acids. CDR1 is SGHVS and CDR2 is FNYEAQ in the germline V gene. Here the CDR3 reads CASSLSRQGWNNEQFF. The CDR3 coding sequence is TGTGCCAGCAGCTTATCCCGACAGGGGTGGAACAATGAGCAGTTCTTC.

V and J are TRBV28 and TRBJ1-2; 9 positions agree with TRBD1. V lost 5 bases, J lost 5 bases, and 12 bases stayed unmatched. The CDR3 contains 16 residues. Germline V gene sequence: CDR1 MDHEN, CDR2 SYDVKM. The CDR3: CASSGPLGQGLYGYTF. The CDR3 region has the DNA TGTGCCAGCAGTGGCCCATTAGGACAGGGGTTATATGGCTACACCTTC.

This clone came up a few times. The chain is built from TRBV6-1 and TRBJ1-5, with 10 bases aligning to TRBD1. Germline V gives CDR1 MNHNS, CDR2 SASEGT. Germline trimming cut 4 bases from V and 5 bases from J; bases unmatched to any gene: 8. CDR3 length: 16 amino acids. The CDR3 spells CASSALRTGGDQPQHF. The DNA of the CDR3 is TGTGCCAGCAGTGCTCTTCGGACAGGGGGGGATCAGCCCCAGCATTTT.

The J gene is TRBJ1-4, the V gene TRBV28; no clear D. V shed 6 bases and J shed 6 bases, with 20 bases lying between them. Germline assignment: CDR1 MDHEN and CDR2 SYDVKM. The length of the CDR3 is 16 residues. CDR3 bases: TGTGCCAGCAGCACCAAAGTGGAACGTAGCGATGAAAAACTGTTTTTT. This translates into CASSTKVERSDEKLFF. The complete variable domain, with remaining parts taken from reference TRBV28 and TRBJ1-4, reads DVKVTQSSRYLVKRTGEKVFLECVQDMDHENMFWYRQDPGLGLRLIYFSYDVKMKEKGDIPEGYSVSREKKERFSLILESASTNQTSMYLCASSTKVERSDEKLFFGSGTQLSVL.

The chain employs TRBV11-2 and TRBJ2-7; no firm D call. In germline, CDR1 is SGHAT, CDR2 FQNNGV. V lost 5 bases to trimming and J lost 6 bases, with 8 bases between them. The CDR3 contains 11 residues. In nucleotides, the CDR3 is TGTGCCAGCAGCCTCCGCGGCGAGCAGTACTTC. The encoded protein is CASSLRGEQYF.

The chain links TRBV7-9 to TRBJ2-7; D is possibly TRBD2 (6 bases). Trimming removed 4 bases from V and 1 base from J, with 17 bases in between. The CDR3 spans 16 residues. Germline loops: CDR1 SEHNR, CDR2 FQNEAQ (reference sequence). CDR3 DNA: TGTGCCAGCAGCTCCGGGACTGCCAAAAGATCCTACGAGCAGTACTTC. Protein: CASSSGTAKRSYEQYF.

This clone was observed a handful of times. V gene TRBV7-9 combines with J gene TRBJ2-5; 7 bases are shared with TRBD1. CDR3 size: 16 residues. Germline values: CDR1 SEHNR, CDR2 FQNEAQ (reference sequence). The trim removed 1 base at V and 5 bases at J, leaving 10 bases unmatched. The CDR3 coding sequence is TGTGCCAGCAGCTTAGGGCGGGCCGGCAGGGGGGAGACCCAGTACTTC. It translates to CASSLGRAGRGETQYF.

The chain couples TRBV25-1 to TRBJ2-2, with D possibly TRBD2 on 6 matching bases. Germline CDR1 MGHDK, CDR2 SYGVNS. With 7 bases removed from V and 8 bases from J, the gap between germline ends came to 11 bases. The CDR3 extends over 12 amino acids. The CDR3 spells CASNRGWGELFF. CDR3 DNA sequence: TGTGCCAGCAATCGGGGGTGGGGGGAGCTGTTTTTT.

The CDR3 protein is CASSLSRGVTDTQYF. CDR3 sequence (DNA): TGTGCCAGTAGTCTCTCGCGGGGAGTAACAGATACGCAGTATTTT. The chain links TRBV19 to TRBJ2-3, with D perhaps matching TRBD2 (6 bases). Germline lookup yields CDR1 LNHDA and CDR2 SQIVND (reference sequence). Trimming took 5 bases from V and 3 from J, leaving 15 bases between them. The CDR3 sequence is 15 residues long.

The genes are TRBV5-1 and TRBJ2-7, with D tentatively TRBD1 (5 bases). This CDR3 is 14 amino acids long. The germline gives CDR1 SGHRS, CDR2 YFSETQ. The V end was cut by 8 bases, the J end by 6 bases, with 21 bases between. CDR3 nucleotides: TGCGCCAGTGGTCCGGTCAGGGATCGTGGCGAGCAGTACTTC. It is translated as CASGPVRDRGEQYF.

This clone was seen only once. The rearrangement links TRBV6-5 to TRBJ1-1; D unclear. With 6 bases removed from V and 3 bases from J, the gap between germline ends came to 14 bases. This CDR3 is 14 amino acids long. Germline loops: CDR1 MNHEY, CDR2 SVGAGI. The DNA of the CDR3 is TGTGCCAGCAGAGGCGGGGTGGCGGACACTGAAGCTTTCTTT. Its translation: CASRGGVADTEAFF.

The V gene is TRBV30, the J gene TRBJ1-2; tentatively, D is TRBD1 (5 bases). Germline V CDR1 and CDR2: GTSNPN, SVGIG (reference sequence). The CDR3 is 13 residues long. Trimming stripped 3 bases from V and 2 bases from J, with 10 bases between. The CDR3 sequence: CAWRNRRNYGYTF. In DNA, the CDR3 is TGTGCCTGGAGAAACAGGAGAAACTATGGCTACACCTTC.

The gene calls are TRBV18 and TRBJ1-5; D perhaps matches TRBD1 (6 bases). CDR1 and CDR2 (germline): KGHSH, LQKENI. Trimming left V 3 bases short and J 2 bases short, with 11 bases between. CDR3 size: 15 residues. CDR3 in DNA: TGTGCCAGCTCACCCGGGAGGGGGGGCAATCAGCCCCAGCATTTT. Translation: CASSPGRGGNQPQHF.

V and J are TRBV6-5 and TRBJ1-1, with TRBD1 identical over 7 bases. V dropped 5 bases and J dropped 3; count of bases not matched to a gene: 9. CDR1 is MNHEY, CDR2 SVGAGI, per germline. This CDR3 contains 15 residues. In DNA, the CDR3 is TGTGCCAGCAGTCTAGGACAGGTTGGCGACACTGAAGCTTTCTTT. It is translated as CASSLGQVGDTEAFF.

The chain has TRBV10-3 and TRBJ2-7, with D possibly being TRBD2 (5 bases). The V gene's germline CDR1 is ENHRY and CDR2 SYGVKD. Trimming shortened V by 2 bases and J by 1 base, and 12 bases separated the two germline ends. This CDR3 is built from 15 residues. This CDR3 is CAISETRGRSYEQYF. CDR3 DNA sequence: TGTGCCATCAGTGAGACCCGCGGGCGGTCCTACGAGCAGTACTTC.

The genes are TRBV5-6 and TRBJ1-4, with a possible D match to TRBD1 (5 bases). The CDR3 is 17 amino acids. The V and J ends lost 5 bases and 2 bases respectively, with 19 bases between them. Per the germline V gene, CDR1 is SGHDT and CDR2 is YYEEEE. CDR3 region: CASSLEFEGVTNEKLFF. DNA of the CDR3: TGTGCCAGCAGTCTTGAGTTCGAAGGGGTGACTAATGAAAAACTGTTTTTT.

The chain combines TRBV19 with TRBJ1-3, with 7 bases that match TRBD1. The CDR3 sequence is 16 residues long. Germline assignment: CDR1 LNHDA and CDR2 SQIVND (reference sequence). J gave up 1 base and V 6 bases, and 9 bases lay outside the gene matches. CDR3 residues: CASSSTGPGSGNTIYF. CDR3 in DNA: TGTGCCAGTAGCTCGACAGGGCCGGGGTCTGGAAACACCATATATTTT.

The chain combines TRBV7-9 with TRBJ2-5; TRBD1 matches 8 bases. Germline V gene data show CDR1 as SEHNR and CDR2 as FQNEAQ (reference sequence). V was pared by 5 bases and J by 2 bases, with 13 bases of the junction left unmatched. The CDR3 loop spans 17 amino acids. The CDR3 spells CASSPLGQGAYQETQYF. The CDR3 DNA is TGTGCCAGCAGCCCGCTGGGCCAGGGGGCATATCAAGAGACCCAGTACTTC.

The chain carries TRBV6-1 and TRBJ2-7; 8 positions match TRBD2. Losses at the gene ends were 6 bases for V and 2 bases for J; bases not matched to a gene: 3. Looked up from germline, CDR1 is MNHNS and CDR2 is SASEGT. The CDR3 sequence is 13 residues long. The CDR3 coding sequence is TGTGCCAGCAGGAGCGGGGGAGCCTACGAGCAGTACTTC. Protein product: CASRSGGAYEQYF.

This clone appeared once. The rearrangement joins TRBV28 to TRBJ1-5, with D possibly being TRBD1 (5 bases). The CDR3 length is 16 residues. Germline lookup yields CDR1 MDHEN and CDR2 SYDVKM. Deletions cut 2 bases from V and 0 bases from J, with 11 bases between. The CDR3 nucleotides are TGTGCCAGCAGTTTAGGGGGGTTGTATAGCAATCAGCCCCAGCATTTT. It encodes CASSLGGLYSNQPQHF.